This T cell receptor (beta chain) was found in a study of shared clonotypes between healthy human individuals. Study information: Three plates were used per donor for CD4 naive, three for CD4 memory, two for CD8 naive and one for CD8 memory.

Findings and caveats of the study: Generally, naive subsets (rather than memory subsets) showed larger estimated richness.

Turning to this clone: Its target is not known.

Libraries were prepared by immunoSEQ multiplex PCR; TCRdb keeps only in-frame clonotypes and omits some of them. The top ten hold 1.5% to 2% of the sample, which has 2 million to 2.5 million clones, about 92% seen once. Only CD45RO-negative cells positively selected for CCR7 counted as naive CD8 cells, so terminally differentiated effector memory CD45RA+ cells were excluded. Each sample came from a Caucasian adult donor living in Nashville, Tennessee. Sequences were obtained from naive CD8+ T cells from PBMCs. The TCR originated in a man younger than 35 in good health. Some clones in this sample may be carry-over from other donors' samples.

CDR3 loop: CASSDAQGLTFADTQYF. The DNA of the CDR3 is TGCGCCAGCAGTGACGCTCAGGGATTAACTTTCGCAGATACGCAGTATTTT. The chain uses TRBV5-1 and TRBJ2-3, with D perhaps matching TRBD1 (5 bases). CDR3 length: 17 amino acids. The V gene lost 5 bases and the J gene lost 4 bases, with 23 bases spanning the gap. Looked up from germline, CDR1 is SGHRS and CDR2 is YFSETQ.